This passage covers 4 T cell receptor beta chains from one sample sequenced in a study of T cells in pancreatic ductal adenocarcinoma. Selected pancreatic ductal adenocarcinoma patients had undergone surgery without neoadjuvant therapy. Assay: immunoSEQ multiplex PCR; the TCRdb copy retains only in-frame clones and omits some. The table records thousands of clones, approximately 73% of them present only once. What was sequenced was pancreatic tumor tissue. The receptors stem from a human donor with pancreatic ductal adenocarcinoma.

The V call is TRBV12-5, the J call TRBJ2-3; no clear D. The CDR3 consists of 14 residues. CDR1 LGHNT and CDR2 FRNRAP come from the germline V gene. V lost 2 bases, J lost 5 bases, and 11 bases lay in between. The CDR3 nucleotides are TGTGCTAGTGGTTTGAGTTTAGCCGTAGATACGCAGTATTTT. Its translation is CASGLSLAVDTQYF.

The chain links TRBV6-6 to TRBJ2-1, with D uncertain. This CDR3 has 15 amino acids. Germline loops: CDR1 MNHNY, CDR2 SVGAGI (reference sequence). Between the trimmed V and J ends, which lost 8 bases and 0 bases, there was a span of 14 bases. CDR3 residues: CASAGGVSSYNEQFF. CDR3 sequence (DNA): TGTGCCAGCGCTGGCGGCGTGAGCTCCTACAATGAGCAGTTCTTC.

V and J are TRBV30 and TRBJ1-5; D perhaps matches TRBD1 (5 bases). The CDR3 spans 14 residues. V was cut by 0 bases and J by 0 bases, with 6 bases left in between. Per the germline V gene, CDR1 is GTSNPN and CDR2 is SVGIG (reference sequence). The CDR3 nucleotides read TGTGCCTGGAGTGTCGACAGTAGCAATCAGCCCCAGCATTTT. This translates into CAWSVDSSNQPQHF.

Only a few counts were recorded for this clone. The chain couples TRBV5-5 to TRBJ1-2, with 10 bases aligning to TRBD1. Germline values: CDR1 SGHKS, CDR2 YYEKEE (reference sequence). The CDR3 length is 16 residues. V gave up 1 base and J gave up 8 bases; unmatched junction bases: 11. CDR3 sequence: CASSLTGTGAWGGYTF. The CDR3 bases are TGTGCCAGCAGCTTGACCGGGACAGGGGCCTGGGGGGGCTACACCTTC.